The 26 T cell receptor beta chains below were found in one sample sequenced in a study of cytomegalovirus exposure and HLA in healthy donors. The PCR used 60 Vbeta and 13 Jbeta primers. The method was immunoSEQ multiplex PCR; TCRdb's version includes in-frame clones alone and lacks a portion of them. The sample holds around 150,000 clones, less than 80% seen once. Sequencing was done on a sample of PBMCs. The source of these receptors is a man in his fifties or sixties in good health and CMV-seropositive.

This chain uses TRBV6-1 with TRBJ1-4; D not resolved. CDR3 size: 13 residues. Germline V gene data show CDR1 as MNHNS and CDR2 as SASEGT. V lost 8 bases, J lost 7 bases, and 14 bases lay in between. In DNA form, the CDR3 reads TGTGCCAGCTCCCGGGCCGAGGGTGAAAAACTGTTTTTT. As protein: CASSRAEGEKLFF.

The chain joins TRBV5-1 to TRBJ2-3; 7 bases map to TRBD1. This CDR3 has 16 amino acids. Trimming at V came to 0 bases and at J to 5 bases, leaving 9 bases not matched to a gene. Germline V CDR1 and CDR2: SGHRS, YFSETQ. As DNA, the CDR3 is TGCGCCAGCAGCTTGGAAGGGGGCTCTATAGGAGATACGCAGTATTTT. This gives the protein CASSLEGGSIGDTQYF. Full variable domain (rest looked up from reference TRBV5-1 and TRBJ2-3): KAGVTQTPRYLIKTRGQQVTLSCSPISGHRSVSWYQQTPGQGLQFLFEYFSETQRNKGNFPGRFSGRQFSNSRSEMNVSTLELGDSALYLCASSLEGGSIGDTQYFGPGTRLTVL.

The chain uses TRBV19 and TRBJ1-1, with D possibly being TRBD1 (5 bases). This CDR3 is built from 12 residues. The V end was cut by 7 bases, the J end by 7 bases, with 13 bases between. Germline values: CDR1 LNHDA, CDR2 SQIVND (reference sequence). As DNA, the CDR3 is TGTGCCAGTAATACAGGCGAAATTGAAGCTTTCTTT. Amino acid sequence: CASNTGEIEAFF.

The chain employs TRBV6-1 and TRBJ2-2; weak D call: TRBD2 (5 bases). This CDR3 has 16 amino acids. The V end lost 4 bases, the J end lost 1 base, and 13 bases lay between the germline ends. Germline loops: CDR1 MNHNS, CDR2 SASEGT. The CDR3 DNA reads as TGTGCCAGCAGTGGAACGAACGGGGTGAACACCGGGGAGCTGTTTTTT. This codes for CASSGTNGVNTGELFF.

The chain recombines TRBV6-4 with TRBJ2-7; D is possibly TRBD1 (6 bases). The germline CDR1 and CDR2 sequences are MRHNA and SNTAGT. The germline V and J ends were trimmed by 6 bases and 6 bases, with 12 bases remaining between them. The CDR3 consists of 12 residues. Written as DNA, the CDR3 is TGTGCCAGCAGAGGCAGGGGTGGCGAGCAGTACTTC. Its protein product is CASRGRGGEQYF.

The genes are TRBV6-1 and TRBJ2-6; D is uncertain. Looked up from germline, CDR1 is MNHNS and CDR2 is SASEGT. V was cut by 2 bases and J by 3 bases, with 14 bases left in between. The length of the CDR3 is 17 residues. This CDR3 reads CASSEIGVGVGANVLTF. CDR3 bases: TGTGCCAGCAGTGAAATCGGAGTAGGAGTTGGGGCCAACGTCCTGACTTTC.

The table lists this clone with a few counts. The rearrangement joins TRBV5-4 to TRBJ1-2, with 7 positions matching TRBD1. CDR1 is SGHNT, CDR2 YYREEE, per germline (reference sequence). J lost 7 bases, V lost 3 bases, and 6 bases had no gene match. The CDR3 runs to 13 residues. Here the CDR3 reads CASSSDRVRGYTF. CDR3 bases: TGTGCCAGCAGCTCCGACAGGGTCCGTGGCTACACCTTC.

J is TRBJ1-4 and V is TRBV11-2, with a tentative D call TRBD1 (6 bases). Trimming shortened V by 3 bases and J by 8 bases, and 19 bases separated the two germline ends. The CDR3 sequence is 16 residues long. Germline lookup yields CDR1 SGHAT and CDR2 FQNNGV. The CDR3 reads CASSFSLSRGEEKLFF. The CDR3 coding sequence is TGTGCCAGCAGCTTTAGTCTGAGCAGGGGAGAGGAAAAACTGTTTTTT.

The chain combines TRBV7-3 with TRBJ2-3; 7 bases map to TRBD2. V was clipped by 2 bases and J by 3 bases; unmatched bases: 5. Germline V lookup: CDR1 SGHTA, CDR2 FQGTGA. This CDR3 spans 15 amino acids. The chain's CDR3 is CASSLEGGPTDTQYF. CDR3 DNA sequence: TGTGCCAGCAGCTTAGAGGGAGGGCCGACAGATACGCAGTATTTT. Complete variable domain (other parts from reference TRBV7-3 and TRBJ2-3): GAGVSQTPSNKVTEKGKYVELRCDPISGHTALYWYRQSLGQGPEFLIYFQGTGAADDSGLPNDRFFAVRPEGSVSTLKIQRTERGDSAVYLCASSLEGGPTDTQYFGPGTRLTVL.

The chain combines TRBV19 with TRBJ2-1; weak D call: TRBD2 (7 bases). Germline V gives CDR1 LNHDA, CDR2 SQIVND (reference sequence). Trimming removed 7 bases at V and 7 bases at J, with 14 bases between. The CDR3 length is 13 residues. CDR3 protein: CASKRGGGNEQFF. DNA for the CDR3: TGTGCCAGTAAGCGCGGGGGCGGGAATGAGCAGTTCTTC.

The chain couples TRBV10-3 to TRBJ1-2; D remains ambiguous. This CDR3 has 19 residues. Trimming stripped 0 bases from V and 4 bases from J, with 24 bases between. Germline CDR1 is ENHRY and CDR2 is SYGVKD. The CDR3 nucleotides are TGTGCCATCAGTGAGTCGGGTCGAATCTCCGGGGTTCGGGGCTATGGCTACACCTTC. It yields the protein CAISESGRISGVRGYGYTF.

The chain combines TRBV19 with TRBJ1-2, with no clear D. This CDR3 spans 14 amino acids. Trimming cost V 2 bases and J 2 bases, with 9 bases left between them. The germline V gene encodes CDR1 LNHDA and CDR2 SQIVND (reference sequence). This chain's CDR3 is CASSITGANYGYTF. The CDR3 DNA sequence: TGTGCCAGTAGTATAACCGGAGCAAACTATGGCTACACCTTC.

V and J are TRBV14 and TRBJ2-5, with TRBD2 matching 12 bases. J gave up 6 bases and V 2 bases, and 4 bases lay outside the gene matches. CDR3 size: 15 residues. The germline CDR1 and CDR2 sequences are SGHDN and FVKESK. The CDR3 loop reads CASSQLTSGGQTQYF. As DNA, the CDR3 is TGTGCCAGCAGCCAATTGACTAGCGGGGGCCAGACCCAGTACTTC.

The rearrangement joins TRBV9 to TRBJ2-2, with D tentatively TRBD2 (6 bases). Trimming stripped 3 bases from V and 0 bases from J, with 9 bases between. The CDR3 contains 15 residues. Germline lookup yields CDR1 SGDLS and CDR2 YYNGEE. CDR3 protein: CASSADYPNTGELFF. The DNA for the CDR3 is TGTGCCAGCAGCGCGGACTACCCGAACACCGGGGAGCTGTTTTTT.

This clone was observed once. The chain couples TRBV19 to TRBJ1-5; D ambiguous. The CDR3 spans 15 residues. Trimming shortened V by 3 bases and J by 0 bases, and 9 bases separated the two germline ends. Germline CDR1 reads LNHDA; CDR2 reads SQIVND (reference sequence). CDR3 sequence: CASSIGHYSNQPQHF. The CDR3 region has the DNA TGTGCCAGTAGTATCGGCCACTATAGCAATCAGCCCCAGCATTTT.

V usage is TRBV7-2 and J usage is TRBJ2-7, with TRBD2 matching over 8 bases. Germline lookup yields CDR1 SGHTA and CDR2 FQGNSA. The J segment lost 2 bases and the V segment lost 2 bases, leaving 5 bases of the junction unmatched. CDR3 length: 15 residues. The CDR3 protein is CASSLWGGGTYEQYF. As DNA, the CDR3 is TGTGCCAGCAGCTTATGGGGCGGGGGGACCTACGAGCAGTACTTC.

The chain links TRBV27 to TRBJ2-7, with TRBD2 identical over 12 bases. CDR1 MNHEY and CDR2 SMNVEV come from the germline V gene (reference sequence). The CDR3 extends over 15 amino acids. With V trimmed by 5 bases and J by 3 bases, 5 bases remained unmatched. CDR3 region: CASSPRTSGIYEQYF. The CDR3 DNA follows: TGTGCCAGCAGTCCCAGGACTAGCGGGATCTACGAGCAGTACTTC.

The chain links TRBV27 to TRBJ2-1, with 11 bases lining up with TRBD2. Germline assignment: CDR1 MNHEY and CDR2 SMNVEV (reference sequence). The V segment lost 3 bases and the J segment 8 bases; nucleotides outside the gene matches: 6. The CDR3 sequence is 15 residues long. CDR3 loop: CASSLAPSGGYEQFF. The CDR3 DNA is TGTGCCAGCAGTTTGGCCCCTAGCGGGGGGTATGAGCAGTTCTTC.

The rearrangement uses TRBV28 and TRBJ1-1; D not certain. V lost 9 bases to trimming and J lost 1 base, with 9 bases between them. The germline CDR1 and CDR2 sequences are MDHEN and SYDVKM. The CDR3 length is 12 residues. CDR3 sequence: CASNTGNTEAFF. In nucleotides, the CDR3 is TGTGCCAGTAATACGGGGAACACTGAAGCTTTCTTT.

The chain carries TRBV19 and TRBJ1-2; no clear D. Germline lookup yields CDR1 LNHDA and CDR2 SQIVND (reference sequence). This CDR3 contains 14 residues. The V end lost 2 bases, the J end lost 5 bases, and 12 bases lay between the germline ends. For the CDR3, the DNA is TGTGCCAGTAGTATACTATACGGGATGTATGGCTACACCTTC. Its translation is CASSILYGMYGYTF.

The V call is TRBV5-4, the J call TRBJ2-7, with a possible D match to TRBD2 (5 bases). CDR1 is SGHNT and CDR2 is YYREEE in the germline V gene (reference sequence). The CDR3 has 12 residues. V was trimmed by 3 bases and J by 4 bases, leaving 8 bases between them. CDR3 amino acids: CASSSDWYEQYF. Here the CDR3 DNA reads TGTGCCAGCAGCTCGGACTGGTACGAGCAGTACTTC.

The chain couples TRBV28 to TRBJ2-7; 10 nucleotides align to TRBD2. Looked up from germline, CDR1 is MDHEN and CDR2 is SYDVKM. With 5 bases clipped from V and 2 bases from J, the junction kept 9 bases outside the gene matches. CDR3 size: 16 residues. The CDR3 region is CASSTPSGSGTYEQYF. CDR3 bases: TGTGCCAGCAGTACCCCTAGCGGGAGCGGGACCTACGAGCAGTACTTC.

This clone turned up a few times. This chain joins TRBV6-1 and TRBJ1-1; D remains ambiguous. The CDR3 length is 14 residues. CDR1 MNHNS and CDR2 SASEGT come from the germline V gene. The V end lost 5 bases, the J end lost 1 base, and 11 bases lay between the germline ends. The CDR3 sequence: CASSREVGNTEAFF. DNA of the CDR3: TGTGCCAGCAGTCGGGAGGTAGGGAACACTGAAGCTTTCTTT.

V is TRBV7-8 and J is TRBJ2-3, with 8 bases identical to TRBD2. The CDR3 is 16 amino acids. V was clipped by 1 base and J by 2 bases; unmatched bases: 5. Per the germline V gene, CDR1 is SGHVS and CDR2 is FQNEAQ. As DNA, the CDR3 is TGTGCCAGCAGCTTAGTAGCGGGGACCGCCACAGATACGCAGTATTTT. Amino acids: CASSLVAGTATDTQYF.

The chain employs TRBV5-1 and TRBJ2-3; D unresolved. The CDR3 has 13 amino acids. Deletions cut 1 base from V and 2 bases from J, with 5 bases between. Per germline, CDR1 SGHRS and CDR2 YFSETQ. The CDR3 protein is CASSLQDTDTQYF. In DNA, the CDR3 is TGCGCCAGCAGCTTGCAGGACACAGATACGCAGTATTTT. The full variable domain, rest sourced from reference TRBV5-1 and TRBJ2-3, is KAGVTQTPRYLIKTRGQQVTLSCSPISGHRSVSWYQQTPGQGLQFLFEYFSETQRNKGNFPGRFSGRQFSNSRSEMNVSTLELGDSALYLCASSLQDTDTQYFGPGTRLTVL.

This rearrangement joins TRBV5-6 to TRBJ2-5; D gene unclear. CDR1 is SGHDT and CDR2 is YYEEEE in the germline V gene. This CDR3 has 15 residues. V lost 1 base to trimming and J lost 7 bases, with 17 bases between them. CDR3 sequence: CASSLPGARRGTQYF. As DNA, the CDR3 is TGTGCCAGCAGCTTGCCGGGTGCACGACGTGGGACCCAGTACTTC. Using reference TRBV5-6 and TRBJ2-5 for the parts outside the CDR3, the full variable domain is DAGVTQSPTHLIKTRGQQVTLRCSPKSGHDTVSWYQQALGQGPQFIFQYYEEEERQRGNFPDRFSGHQFPNYSSELNVNALLLGDSALYLCASSLPGARRGTQYFGPGTRLLVL.